This T cell receptor (beta chain) was sequenced for a study of T-cell memory formation after mild COVID-19. This clonotype was observed a few times. TCRdb ran MiXCR on the 5' RACE reads and lists one entry per CDR3 protein. Among fewer than 550,000 distinct CDR3 sequences, around 20% were seen once, and the ten largest hold 7.5% to 9.5%. The specimen sequenced was PBMCs or a T cell subset sorted from them (not recorded which). The TCR sequence derives from an adult woman who had mild COVID-19 (a few samples of this study predate the infection). Cell type and time point are not known.

The CDR3 nucleotides are TGTGCCAGCACCCCCCATAGCGGGAGTGACTACAATGAGCAGTTCTTC. It is translated as CASTPHSGSDYNEQFF. The J gene is TRBJ2-1, the V gene TRBV11-2; 9 positions match TRBD2. J lost 3 bases, V lost 7 bases, and 10 bases had no gene match. Germline-derived CDR1 and CDR2 are SGHAT and FQNNGV. The CDR3 consists of 16 residues.